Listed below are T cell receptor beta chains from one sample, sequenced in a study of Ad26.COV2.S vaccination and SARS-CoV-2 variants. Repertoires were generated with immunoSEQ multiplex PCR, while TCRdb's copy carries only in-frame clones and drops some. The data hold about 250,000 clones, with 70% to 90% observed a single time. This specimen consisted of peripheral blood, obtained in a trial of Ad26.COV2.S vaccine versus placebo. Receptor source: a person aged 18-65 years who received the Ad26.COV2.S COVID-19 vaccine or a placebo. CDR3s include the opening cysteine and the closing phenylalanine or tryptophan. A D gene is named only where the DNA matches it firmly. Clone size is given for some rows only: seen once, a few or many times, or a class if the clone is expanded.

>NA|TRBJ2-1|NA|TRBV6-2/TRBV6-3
TGTGCCAGCAGTTACTCGGAGGCTGGATTCCAGTTCTTC
CASSYSEAGFQFF
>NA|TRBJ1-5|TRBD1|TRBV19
TGTGCCAGTAGTATATATGAGGGGGCAAGCAATCAGCCCCAGCATTTT
CASSIYEGASNQPQHF
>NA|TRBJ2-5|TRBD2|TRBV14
TGTGCCAGCAGCCAAGACCGAGGGTGGGCTAGCGGTCAAGAGACCCAGTACTTC
CASSQDRGWASGQETQYF
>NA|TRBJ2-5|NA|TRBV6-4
TGTGCCAGCAGTGACCAGTGGGGCGGACAAGAGACCCAGTACTTC
CASSDQWGGQETQYF
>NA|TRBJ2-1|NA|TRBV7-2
TGTGCCAGCAGCTTAGTAGCCGGTGAGCAGTTCTTC
CASSLVAGEQFF
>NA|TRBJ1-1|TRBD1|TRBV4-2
TGTGCCAGCAGCCAGGACAGGGCGGTGGGCACTGAAGCTTTCTTT
CASSQDRAVGTEAFF
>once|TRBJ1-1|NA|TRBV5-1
TGCGCCAGCACGACGAACACTGAAGCTTTCTTT
CASTTNTEAFF
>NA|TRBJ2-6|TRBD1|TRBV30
TGTGCCTGGACCGGGACAGAGGGTGGGGCCAACGTCCTGACTTTC
CAWTGTEGGANVLTF
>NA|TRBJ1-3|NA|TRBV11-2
TGTGCCAGCAGCCCTCACCAGTCTGGAAACACCATATATTTT
CASSPHQSGNTIYF
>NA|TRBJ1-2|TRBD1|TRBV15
TGTGCCACCAGCAGGGACACCGGGACAGGATATGGCTACACCTTC
CATSRDTGTGYGYTF
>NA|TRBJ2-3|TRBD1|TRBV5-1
TGCGCCAGCAGCACCCTAGACAGGGGCAGCACAGATACGCAGTATTTT
CASSTLDRGSTDTQYF
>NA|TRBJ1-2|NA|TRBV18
TGTGCCAGCTCACCGGACAGTACCCCTAACTATGGCTACACCTTC
CASSPDSTPNYGYTF
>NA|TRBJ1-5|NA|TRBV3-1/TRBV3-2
TGTGCCAGCAGCCCAGACCCCACGAATAGCAATCAGCCCCAGCATTTT
CASSPDPTNSNQPQHF
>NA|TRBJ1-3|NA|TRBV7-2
TGTGCCAGCAGCTTAGTAAGAGAAAACACCATATATTTT
CASSLVRENTIYF
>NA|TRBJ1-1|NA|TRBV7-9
TGTGCCAGCAGCCCAGGGCGTACGATGAACACTGAAGCTTTCTTT
CASSPGRTMNTEAFF
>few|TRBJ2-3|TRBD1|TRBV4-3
TGCGCCAGCAGCCAAGGGCGAAGGGGGCAAGATACGCAGTATTTT
CASSQGRRGQDTQYF
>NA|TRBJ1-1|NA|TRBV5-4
TGTGCCAGCAGCTTACTAATTAACACTGAAGCTTTCTTT
CASSLLINTEAFF
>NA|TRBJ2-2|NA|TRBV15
TGTGCCACCAGCAGAGACAGCACCGGGGAGCTGTTTTTT
CATSRDSTGELFF
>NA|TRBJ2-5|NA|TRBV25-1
TGTGCCAGCAGTGCGCGGGTGGAGACCCAGTACTTC
CASSARVETQYF
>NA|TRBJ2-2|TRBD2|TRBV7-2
TGTGCCAGCAGCGACCTGACTAGCGGGAGGTCCGGGGAGCTGTTTTTT
CASSDLTSGRSGELFF
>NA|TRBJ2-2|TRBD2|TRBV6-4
TGTGCCAGCAGTGAAAGCGGGGGGGCCACCGGGGAGCTGTTTTTT
CASSESGGATGELFF
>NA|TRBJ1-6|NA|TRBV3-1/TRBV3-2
TGTGCCAGCAGACTTACGGGAAATAATTCACCCCTCCACTTT
CASRLTGNNSPLHF
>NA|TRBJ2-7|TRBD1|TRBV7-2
TGTGCCAGCAGCTTAGATCTTGGCAGGGGGACCTACGAGCAGTACTTC
CASSLDLGRGTYEQYF
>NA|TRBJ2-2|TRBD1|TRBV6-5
TGTGCCAGCAGTTATGACAGGGGGCCCCCCGGGGAGCTGTTTTTT
CASSYDRGPPGELFF
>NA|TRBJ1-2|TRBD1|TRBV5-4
TGTGCCAGCAGCTTGATCCAGGGGGCGCGGTATGGCTACACCTTC
CASSLIQGARYGYTF
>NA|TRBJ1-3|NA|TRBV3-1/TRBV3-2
TGTGCCAGCAGCCAAGTTTCCAGTGGTTTCTCTGGAAACACCATATATTTT
CASSQVSSGFSGNTIYF
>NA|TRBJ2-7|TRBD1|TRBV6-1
TGTGCCAGCAGTGAAGCCACCTGGACAGGGAGCTCCTACGAGCAGTACTTC
CASSEATWTGSSYEQYF
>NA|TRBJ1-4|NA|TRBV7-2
TGTGCCAGCAGCCTCTACCACAGGGTAGGGGCAACTAATGAAAAACTGTTTTTT
CASSLYHRVGATNEKLFF
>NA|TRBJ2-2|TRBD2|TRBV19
TGTGCCAGTAGTACGTCGGTCGGCCGGGGGGGAAGAGCCGGGGAGCTGTTTTTT
CASSTSVGRGGRAGELFF
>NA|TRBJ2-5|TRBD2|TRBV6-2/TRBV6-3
TGTGCCAGCAGTTCCTTAACTAGCGGGGCCGGAGAGACCCAGTACTTC
CASSSLTSGAGETQYF
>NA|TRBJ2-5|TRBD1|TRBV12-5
TGTGCTAGTGGGACAGACAGGGGTTCAGAGACCCAGTACTTC
CASGTDRGSETQYF
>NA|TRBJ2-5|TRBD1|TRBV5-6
TGTGCCAGCAGCTCGACTGGGACAGGGGACAATCAAGAGACCCAGTACTTC
CASSSTGTGDNQETQYF
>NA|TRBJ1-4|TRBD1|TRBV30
TGTGCGTGTCAGGGTCAGGGGGGGGAAAAACTGTTTTTT
CACQGQGGEKLFF
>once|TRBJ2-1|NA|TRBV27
TGTGCCAGCAGTTTATCGTACAGTAGCTACAATGAGCAGTTCTTC
CASSLSYSSYNEQFF
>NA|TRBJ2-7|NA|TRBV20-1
TGCAGTGCAGGAGGAAACTACGAGCAGTACTTC
CSAGGNYEQYF
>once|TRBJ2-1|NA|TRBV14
TGTGCCAGCAGCTACAGGTACTCCTACAATGAGCAGTTCTTC
CASSYRYSYNEQFF
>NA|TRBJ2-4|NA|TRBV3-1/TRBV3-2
TGTGCCAGCAGCCAAGGTACGGGGCTAGAGGCCAAAAACATTCAGTACTTC
CASSQGTGLEAKNIQYF
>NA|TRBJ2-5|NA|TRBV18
TGTGCCAGCTCACCAATAACAGGAGCCCTACAAGAGACCCAGTACTTC
CASSPITGALQETQYF
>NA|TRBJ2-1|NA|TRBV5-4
TGTGCCAGCAGCTTGACGGGCCATGAGCAGTTCTTC
CASSLTGHEQFF